These T cell receptor beta chains were read from a single sample in a study of shared clonotypes between healthy human individuals. Libraries were prepared by immunoSEQ multiplex PCR; TCRdb keeps only in-frame clonotypes and omits some of them. The sample comprises 2 million or so clones, around 95% of which are singletons, and roughly 0.13% rests with the top ten. The source material was naive CD4+ T cells sorted from blood. Receptors were obtained from a man aged 18 to 30 in good health. The CDR3 runs from the conserved cysteine through the conserved F or W. The order of the fields is V gene, clone size, J gene, D gene, CDR3 DNA, CDR3 protein. The D gene is left open where the match is weak. Some rows mark clone size as missing; the rest say once, few, many or name a class of expanded clone.

V: TRBV6-5; size: NA; J: TRBJ2-1; D: TRBD2; DNA: TGTGCCAGCAGGGGCATAGCGGGAGACTACAATGAGCAGTTCTTC; CDR3: CASRGIAGDYNEQFF
V: TRBV6-5; size: NA; J: TRBJ1-6; D: TRBD1; DNA: TGTGCCAGCAGTTCGGTACAGGGGGTCAATTCACCCCTCCACTTT; CDR3: CASSSVQGVNSPLHF
V: TRBV2; size: NA; J: TRBJ1-4; D: NA; DNA: TGTGCCAGCAGTGAGGTTATTCCACAGGGTGAAAAACTGTTTTTT; CDR3: CASSEVIPQGEKLFF
V: TRBV29-1; size: NA; J: TRBJ1-2; D: NA; DNA: TGCAGCATCTCTCCCTACGCCAACTATGGCTACACCTTC; CDR3: CSISPYANYGYTF
V: TRBV11-2; size: NA; J: TRBJ2-7; D: TRBD2; DNA: TGTGCCAGCAGCTCCCGACTAGCGGGGAGCTACGAGCAGTACTTC; CDR3: CASSSRLAGSYEQYF
V: TRBV5-4; size: NA; J: TRBJ2-3; D: TRBD1; DNA: TGTGCCAGCGGGGCTAGGGACAGGGCCTCGAGTAGCACAGATACGCAGTATTTT; CDR3: CASGARDRASSSTDTQYF
V: TRBV18; size: NA; J: TRBJ1-1; D: NA; DNA: TGTGCCAGCTCTCCGGACCCGACAGCTATAACTGAAGCTTTCTTT; CDR3: CASSPDPTAITEAFF
V: TRBV21-1; size: NA; J: TRBJ2-1; D: NA; DNA: TGTGCCAGCAGCAAAGGGTCGCGGAACAATGAGCAGTTCTTC; CDR3: CASSKGSRNNEQFF
V: TRBV27; size: few; J: TRBJ1-1; D: NA; DNA: TGTGCCAGCAGTTTACAGGAGAACACTGAAGCTTTCTTT; CDR3: CASSLQENTEAFF
V: TRBV19; size: NA; J: TRBJ2-3; D: TRBD2; DNA: TGTGCCAGTAGTCCTAGCGGTACCACAGATACGCAGTATTTT; CDR3: CASSPSGTTDTQYF
V: TRBV30; size: NA; J: TRBJ1-1; D: NA; DNA: TGTGCCTGGAGGCCCCGTGGGAGAGGGACTGAAGCTTTCTTT; CDR3: CAWRPRGRGTEAFF
V: TRBV10-3; size: NA; J: TRBJ2-7; D: NA; DNA: TGTGCCATCAGTGAGCGGACAGTTCCTTCGGGGGAGCAGTACTTC; CDR3: CAISERTVPSGEQYF
V: TRBV7-3; size: NA; J: TRBJ1-3; D: NA; DNA: TGTGCCAGCAGCAATCGCGCCGGATCTGGAAACACCATATATTTT; CDR3: CASSNRAGSGNTIYF
V: TRBV2; size: NA; J: TRBJ2-2; D: NA; DNA: TGTGCCAGCAAGGGCGCGAACACCGGGGAGCTGTTTTTT; CDR3: CASKGANTGELFF
V: TRBV11-3; size: NA; J: TRBJ1-6; D: NA; DNA: TGTGCCAGCAGCTTAGGAAGATCGTCTTTCTACAGGCCCCCCAATTCACCCCTCCACTTT; CDR3: CASSLGRSSFYRPPNSPLHF
V: TRBV5-1; size: NA; J: TRBJ1-2; D: TRBD1; DNA: TGCGCCAGCAGCGCGAATACCGGGACAGGCTATGGCTACACCTTC; CDR3: CASSANTGTGYGYTF
V: TRBV6-1; size: NA; J: TRBJ2-7; D: TRBD1; DNA: TGTGCCAGCCAGCTGACAGGGGGCTCCTACGAGCAGTACTTC; CDR3: CASQLTGGSYEQYF
V: TRBV25-1; size: NA; J: TRBJ2-1; D: TRBD2; DNA: TGTGCCAGCAGCAGCGGGAGTAGGAATGAGCAGTTCTTC; CDR3: CASSSGSRNEQFF
V: TRBV4-3; size: NA; J: TRBJ1-1; D: NA; DNA: TGCGCCAGCAGCCTTGTTTCGAACACTGAAGCTTTCTTT; CDR3: CASSLVSNTEAFF
V: TRBV27; size: NA; J: TRBJ1-1; D: NA; DNA: TGTGCCAGCCGCCTTCTCATGAACACTGAAGCTTTCTTT; CDR3: CASRLLMNTEAFF